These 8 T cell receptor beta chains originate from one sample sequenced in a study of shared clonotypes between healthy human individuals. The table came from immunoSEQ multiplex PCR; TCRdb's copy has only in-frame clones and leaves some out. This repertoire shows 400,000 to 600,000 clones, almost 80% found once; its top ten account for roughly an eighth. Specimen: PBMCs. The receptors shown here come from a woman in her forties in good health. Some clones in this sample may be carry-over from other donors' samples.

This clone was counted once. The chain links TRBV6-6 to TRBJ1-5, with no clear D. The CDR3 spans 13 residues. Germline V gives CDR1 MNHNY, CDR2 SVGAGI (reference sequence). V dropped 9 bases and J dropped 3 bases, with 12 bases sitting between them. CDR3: CASLPQVNQPQHF. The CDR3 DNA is TGTGCCAGTCTACCTCAGGTCAATCAGCCCCAGCATTTT.

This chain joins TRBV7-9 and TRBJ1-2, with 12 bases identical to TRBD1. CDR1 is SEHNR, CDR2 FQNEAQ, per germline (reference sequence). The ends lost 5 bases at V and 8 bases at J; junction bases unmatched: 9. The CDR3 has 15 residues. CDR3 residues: CASSTPQGQGAGYTF. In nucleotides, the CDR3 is TGTGCCAGCAGCACCCCACAGGGACAGGGGGCCGGCTACACCTTC.

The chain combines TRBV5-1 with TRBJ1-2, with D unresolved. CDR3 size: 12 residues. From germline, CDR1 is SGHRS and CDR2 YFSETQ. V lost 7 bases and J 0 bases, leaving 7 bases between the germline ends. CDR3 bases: TGCGCCAGCGGCATTTCTAACTATGGCTACACCTTC. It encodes CASGISNYGYTF.

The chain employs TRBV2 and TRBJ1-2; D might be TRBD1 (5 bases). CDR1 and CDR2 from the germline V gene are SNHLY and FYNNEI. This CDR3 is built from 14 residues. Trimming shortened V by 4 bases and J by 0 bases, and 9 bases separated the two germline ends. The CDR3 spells CASSARQTNYGYTF. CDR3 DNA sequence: TGTGCCAGCAGTGCCCGACAGACTAACTATGGCTACACCTTC.

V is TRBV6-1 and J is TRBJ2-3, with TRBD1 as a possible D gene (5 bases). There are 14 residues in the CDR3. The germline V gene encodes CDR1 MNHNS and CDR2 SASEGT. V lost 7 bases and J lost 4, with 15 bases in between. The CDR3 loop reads CASTPPGSPDTQYF. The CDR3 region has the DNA TGTGCCAGCACCCCTCCAGGGTCCCCAGATACGCAGTATTTT.

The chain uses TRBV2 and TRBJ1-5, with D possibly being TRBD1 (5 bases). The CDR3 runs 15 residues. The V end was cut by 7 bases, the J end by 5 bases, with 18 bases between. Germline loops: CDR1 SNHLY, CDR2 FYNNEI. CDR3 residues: CASKVQGGGDQPQHF. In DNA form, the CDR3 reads TGTGCCAGCAAAGTGCAGGGCGGGGGGGATCAGCCCCAGCATTTT.

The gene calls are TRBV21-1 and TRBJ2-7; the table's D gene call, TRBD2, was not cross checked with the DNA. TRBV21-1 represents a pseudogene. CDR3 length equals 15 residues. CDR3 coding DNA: TGTGCCAGCCCAACCCGGCCCGGGGGGACCTACGAGCAGTACTTC. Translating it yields CASPTRPGGTYEQYF.

The CDR3 reads CASSYRNTNTGELFF. The CDR3 nucleotides are TGTGCCAGCAGTTATAGAAACACCAACACCGGGGAGCTGTTTTTT. This rearrangement joins TRBV6-5 to TRBJ2-2; no clear D gene. This CDR3 is 15 amino acids long. Trimming took off 3 bases at V and 2 bases at J, with 10 bases between the two ends. The germline CDR1 and CDR2 sequences are MNHEY and SVGAGI.